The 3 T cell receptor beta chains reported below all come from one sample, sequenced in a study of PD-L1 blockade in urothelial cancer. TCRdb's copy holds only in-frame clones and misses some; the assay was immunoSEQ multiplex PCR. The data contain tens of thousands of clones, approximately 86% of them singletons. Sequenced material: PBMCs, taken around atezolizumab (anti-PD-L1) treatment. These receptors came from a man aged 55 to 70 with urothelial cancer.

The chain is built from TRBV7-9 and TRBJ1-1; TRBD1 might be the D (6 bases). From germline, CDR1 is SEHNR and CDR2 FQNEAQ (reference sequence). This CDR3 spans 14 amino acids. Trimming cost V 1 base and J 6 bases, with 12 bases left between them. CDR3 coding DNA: TGTGCCAGCAGCTTAGAGTGGGGGCTCGCTGAAGCTTTCTTT. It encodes CASSLEWGLAEAFF.

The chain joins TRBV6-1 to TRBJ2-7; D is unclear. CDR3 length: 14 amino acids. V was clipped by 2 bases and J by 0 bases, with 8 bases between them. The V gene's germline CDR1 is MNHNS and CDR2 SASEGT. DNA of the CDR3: TGTGCCAGCAGTGAATGGCAGGTCTCCTACGAGCAGTACTTC. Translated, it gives CASSEWQVSYEQYF.

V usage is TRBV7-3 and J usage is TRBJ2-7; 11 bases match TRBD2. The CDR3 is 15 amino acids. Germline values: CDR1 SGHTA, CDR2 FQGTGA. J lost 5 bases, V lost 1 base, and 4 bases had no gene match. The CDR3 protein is CASSLRLAGMNEQYF. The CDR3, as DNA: TGTGCCAGCAGCTTAAGACTAGCGGGAATGAACGAGCAGTACTTC.